The next 22 T cell receptor beta chains were all read from a single sample in a study of cytomegalovirus exposure and HLA in healthy donors. The PCR ran on 60 Vbeta and 13 Jbeta primers. Sequencing used immunoSEQ multiplex PCR; TCRdb keeps in-frame clones, though not all of them. Here the sample table reports about 110,000 clones. Input material: PBMCs. The origin of the receptors is a man aged 25-45 years in good health and CMV-seronegative.

This chain joins TRBV27 and TRBJ2-5, with TRBD2 matching 8 bases. The closer fit of TRBJ2-7 to the DNA end suggests the J call may be wrong. Germline assignment: CDR1 MNHEY and CDR2 SMNVEV (reference sequence). This CDR3 region has 15 residues. CDR3 protein: CASSLLAGPPYEQYF. The DNA for the CDR3 is TGTGCCAGCAGTTTACTAGCGGGTCCCCCCTACGAGCAGTACTTC.

The V and J genes are TRBV11-3 and TRBJ2-2, with TRBD1 matching 10 bases. V shed 5 bases, J shed 7 bases, and the junction held 13 bases outside the gene matches. Germline-derived CDR1 and CDR2 are SGHNT and YENEEA. CDR3 length: 17 residues. The CDR3 coding sequence is TGTGCCAGCAGCCCTGACCGGGACAGGGGTTCTATCGGGGAGCTGTTTTTT. It is translated as CASSPDRDRGSIGELFF.

CDR3 amino acids: CASSDADSHNEQFF. The CDR3 coding sequence is TGTGCCAGCAGTGATGCGGATTCCCACAATGAGCAGTTCTTC. This sequence joins TRBV2 and TRBJ2-1; D is undetermined. V lost 3 bases and J 5 bases, leaving 11 bases between the germline ends. Per germline, CDR1 SNHLY and CDR2 FYNNEI. CDR3 size: 14 residues.

The chain carries TRBV4-3 and TRBJ2-7, with D possibly TRBD1 on 6 matching bases. The ends were cut back, 0 bases at V and 3 bases at J, with 6 bases in the middle. This CDR3 is 13 amino acids long. Germline CDR1 reads LGHNA; CDR2 reads YSLEER. CDR3 residues: CASSQDRGYEQYF. The DNA for the CDR3 is TGCGCCAGCAGCCAAGACAGGGGCTACGAGCAGTACTTC.

This chain joins TRBV28 and TRBJ2-1; 9 nucleotides align to TRBD1. The trim removed 5 bases at V and 3 bases at J, leaving 5 bases unmatched. The CDR3 is 15 amino acids. The germline CDR1 and CDR2 sequences are MDHEN and SYDVKM. Here the CDR3 DNA reads TGTGCCAGCAGTCTAACAGGGGGCAGCTACAATGAGCAGTTCTTC. Encoded protein: CASSLTGGSYNEQFF. The complete variable domain, with remaining parts taken from reference TRBV28 and TRBJ2-1, reads DVKVTQSSRYLVKRTGEKVFLECVQDMDHENMFWYRQDPGLGLRLIYFSYDVKMKEKGDIPEGYSVSREKKERFSLILESASTNQTSMYLCASSLTGGSYNEQFFGPGTRLTVL.

The rearrangement uses TRBV10-3 and TRBJ2-5; TRBD2 matches 8 bases. Germline V gives CDR1 ENHRY, CDR2 SYGVKD. This CDR3 contains 16 residues. The ends lost 5 bases at V and 0 bases at J; junction bases unmatched: 8. Here the CDR3 reads CAISRNSGGDQETQYF. In DNA form, the CDR3 reads TGTGCCATCAGTAGGAACAGCGGGGGAGACCAAGAGACCCAGTACTTC.

The chain joins TRBV4-3 to TRBJ1-1, with D possibly being TRBD1 (5 bases). Germline V gene data show CDR1 as LGHNA and CDR2 as YSLEER. With 0 bases removed from V and 3 bases from J, the gap between germline ends came to 8 bases. This CDR3 has 14 residues. The CDR3, as DNA: TGCGCCAGCAGCCAAGAAGGGGTACACACTGAAGCTTTCTTT. Translating gives CASSQEGVHTEAFF.

V usage is TRBV7-2 and J usage is TRBJ2-7; TRBD2 agrees at 11 bases. Germline CDR1 and CDR2: SGHTA and FQGNSA. The ends lost 6 bases at V and 2 bases at J; junction bases unmatched: 6. The CDR3 loop spans 15 amino acids. CDR3 in amino acids: CASRAYSGGAYEQYF. As DNA, the CDR3 is TGTGCCAGCAGGGCTTATAGCGGGGGGGCCTACGAGCAGTACTTC.

The gene calls are TRBV29-1 and TRBJ2-5; 8 bases align to TRBD1. CDR3 length: 14 amino acids. The V and J ends lost 4 bases and 4 bases, in that order; junction bases with no gene match: 8. CDR1 and CDR2 (germline): SQVTM, ANQGSEA. The CDR3 region is CSVAPTGTGETQYF. The CDR3 coding sequence is TGCAGCGTTGCCCCGACAGGGACAGGAGAGACCCAGTACTTC. Looking up the rest from reference TRBV29-1 and TRBJ2-5 gives the full variable domain: SAVISQKPSRDICQRGTSLTIQCQVDSQVTMMFWYRQQPGQSLTLIATANQGSEATYESGFVIDKFPISRPNLTFSTLTVSNMSPEDSSIYLCSVAPTGTGETQYFGPGTRLLVL.

CDR3 in DNA: TGTGCCAGCAGTTTACGGGGGGGGGCCGGTGGTAGCAATCAGCCCCAGCATTTT. It yields the protein CASSLRGGAGGSNQPQHF. The chain has TRBV27 and TRBJ1-5; D might be TRBD1 (6 bases). V was shortened by 2 bases and J by 0 bases, with 17 bases between the two germline ends. CDR1 and CDR2 (germline): MNHEY, SMNVEV (reference sequence). CDR3 size: 18 residues.

The chain uses TRBV29-1 and TRBJ2-7; 8 positions match TRBD2. Trimming at V came to 6 bases and at J to 4 bases, leaving 8 bases not matched to a gene. Germline V gene sequence: CDR1 SQVTM, CDR2 ANQGSEA. The CDR3 extends over 13 amino acids. CDR3 in amino acids: CSVYGGVSYEQYF. DNA for the CDR3: TGCAGCGTCTACGGGGGGGTTAGTTACGAGCAGTACTTC.

The chain employs TRBV27 and TRBJ1-3, with 8 positions matching TRBD1. Germline CDR1 MNHEY, CDR2 SMNVEV (reference sequence). The junction had 12 bases not matched to a gene; V was cut back by 1 base and J by 1 base. The CDR3 length is 19 residues. The CDR3 DNA sequence: TGTGCCAGCAGTTTATTCGGCAGGGGGCAGGAAGGTTCTGGAAACACCATATATTTT. It yields the protein CASSLFGRGQEGSGNTIYF.

The chain couples TRBV6-6 to TRBJ2-7; tentatively, D is TRBD1 (5 bases). Deletions cut 6 bases from V and 6 bases from J, with 18 bases between. The germline V gene encodes CDR1 MNHNY and CDR2 SVGAGI (reference sequence). This CDR3 contains 14 residues. The CDR3 loop reads CASSPPAQGGEQYF. CDR3 sequence (DNA): TGTGCCAGCAGCCCCCCGGCTCAGGGCGGCGAGCAGTACTTC.

The rearrangement uses TRBV5-4 and TRBJ1-6, with a weak D call TRBD1 (6 bases). This CDR3 has 14 residues. The germline V gene has CDR1 SGHNT and CDR2 YYREEE (reference sequence). V was clipped by 0 bases and J by 11 bases, with 12 bases between them. The CDR3 region is CASSLDRVGAPLHF. The CDR3 nucleotides are TGTGCCAGCAGCTTGGACAGGGTAGGCGCACCCCTCCACTTT.

This chain uses TRBV5-5 with TRBJ2-2, with TRBD1 as a possible D gene (5 bases). Germline lookup yields CDR1 SGHKS and CDR2 YYEKEE (reference sequence). V dropped 0 bases and J dropped 4 bases, with 13 bases sitting between them. The CDR3 totals 16 residues. The DNA of the CDR3 is TGTGCCAGCAGCTTGGCCGACAGATGGGGCACCGGGGAGCTGTTTTTT. It yields the protein CASSLADRWGTGELFF.

The gene calls are TRBV14 and TRBJ1-1; TRBD1 aligns across 12 bases. V trimming: 8 bases; J trimming: 4 bases; junction bases outside the gene matches: 8. CDR1 is SGHDN and CDR2 is FVKESK in the germline V gene. The CDR3 sequence is 15 residues long. CDR3 protein: CASDTPGQGATEAFF. As DNA, the CDR3 is TGTGCCAGCGACACCCCGGGACAGGGGGCCACTGAAGCTTTCTTT.

The J gene is TRBJ2-3, the V gene TRBV4-3, with TRBD2 matching 11 bases. With V trimmed by 1 base and J by 5 bases, 8 bases remained unmatched. This CDR3 contains 17 residues. Germline CDR1 and CDR2: LGHNA and YSLEER. CDR3: CASSQAISGGVKDTQYF. The CDR3 bases are TGCGCCAGCAGCCAAGCAATTAGCGGGGGGGTCAAAGATACGCAGTATTTT.

This chain uses TRBV28 with TRBJ2-1; D is ambiguous. Germline V CDR1 and CDR2: MDHEN, SYDVKM. Trimming cost V 3 bases and J 9 bases, with 6 bases left between them. CDR3 size: 11 residues. CDR3 sequence: CASSLYSEQFF. In nucleotides, the CDR3 is TGTGCCAGCAGTTTGTATAGTGAGCAGTTCTTC.

The chain employs TRBV5-1 and TRBJ2-1; 8 bases agree with TRBD2. The germline CDR1 and CDR2 sequences are SGHRS and YFSETQ. This CDR3 is 13 amino acids long. V shed 4 bases, J shed 8 bases, and the junction held 5 bases outside the gene matches. DNA for the CDR3: TGCGCCAGCAGCCCCTCGGGGGGGGATGAGCAGTTCTTC. Protein: CASSPSGGDEQFF.

The V and J genes are TRBV29-1 and TRBJ2-5; TRBD2 is a possible D gene (6 bases). The germline gives CDR1 SQVTM, CDR2 ANQGSEA. V shed 6 bases and J shed 3 bases, with 11 bases lying between them. This CDR3 spans 12 amino acids. In DNA, the CDR3 is TGCAGCGTCACCCCGGGGGAAGAGACCCAGTACTTC. It encodes CSVTPGEETQYF.

V gene TRBV13 combines with J gene TRBJ2-7, with TRBD1 matching over 10 bases. The CDR3 totals 15 residues. Germline lookup yields CDR1 PRHDT and CDR2 FYEKMQ (reference sequence). The trim removed 4 bases at V and 1 base at J, leaving 4 bases unmatched. The chain's CDR3 is CASSSRDRGSYEQYF. In DNA form, the CDR3 reads TGTGCCAGCAGCTCCCGGGACAGGGGATCCTACGAGCAGTACTTC.

The chain uses TRBV5-4 and TRBJ2-5, with D perhaps TRBD1 (5 bases). Deletions cut 1 base from V and 8 bases from J, with 21 bases between. The CDR3 is 16 residues long. Per germline, CDR1 SGHNT and CDR2 YYREEE (reference sequence). CDR3 protein: CASSLFPGTRVDTQYF. DNA of the CDR3: TGTGCCAGCAGCTTGTTCCCGGGCACCAGGGTAGACACCCAGTACTTC.